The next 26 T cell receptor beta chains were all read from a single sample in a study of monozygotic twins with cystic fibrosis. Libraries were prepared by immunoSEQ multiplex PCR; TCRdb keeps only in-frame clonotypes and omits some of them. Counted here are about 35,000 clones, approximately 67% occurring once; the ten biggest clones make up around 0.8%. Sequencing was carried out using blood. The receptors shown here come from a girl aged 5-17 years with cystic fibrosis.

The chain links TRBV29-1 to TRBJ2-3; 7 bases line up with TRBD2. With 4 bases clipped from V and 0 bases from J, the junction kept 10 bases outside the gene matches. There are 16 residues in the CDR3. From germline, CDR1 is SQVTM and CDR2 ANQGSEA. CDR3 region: CSVVTLSGDSTDTQYF. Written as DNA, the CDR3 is TGCAGCGTTGTAACCCTCAGCGGGGATAGCACAGATACGCAGTATTTT.

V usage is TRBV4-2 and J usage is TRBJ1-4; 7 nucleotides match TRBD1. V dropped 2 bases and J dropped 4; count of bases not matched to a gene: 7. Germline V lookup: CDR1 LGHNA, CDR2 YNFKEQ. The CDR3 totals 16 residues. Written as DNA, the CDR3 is TGTGCCAGCAGCCAACCACCGGGACAGTTTAATGAAAAACTGTTTTTT. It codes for CASSQPPGQFNEKLFF.

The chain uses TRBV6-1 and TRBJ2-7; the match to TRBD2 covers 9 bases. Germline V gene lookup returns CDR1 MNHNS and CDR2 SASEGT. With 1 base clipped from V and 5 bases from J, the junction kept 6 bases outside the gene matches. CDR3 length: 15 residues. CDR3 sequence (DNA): TGTGCCAGCAGTGAAGTACGAGCGGGAGGTCACGAGCAGTACTTC. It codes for CASSEVRAGGHEQYF.

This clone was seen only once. The CDR3 region has the DNA TGTGCCAGCAGTAAAACCTCGAAGGGGACAGGGTCTAACGAGCAGTACGTC. As protein: CASSKTSKGTGSNEQYV. This chain uses TRBV2 with TRBJ2-7; 9 bases fit TRBD1. Germline values: CDR1 SNHLY, CDR2 FYNNEI. The CDR3 is 17 amino acids. V lost 5 bases, J lost 5 bases, and 16 bases stayed unmatched.

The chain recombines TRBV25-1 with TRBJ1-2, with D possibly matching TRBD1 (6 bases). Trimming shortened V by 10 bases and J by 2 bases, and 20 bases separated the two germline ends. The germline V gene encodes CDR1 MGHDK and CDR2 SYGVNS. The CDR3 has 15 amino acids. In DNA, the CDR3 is TGTGCCACTGGGGGCGCAGACCTTGGCAACTATGGCTACACCTTC. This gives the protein CATGGADLGNYGYTF.

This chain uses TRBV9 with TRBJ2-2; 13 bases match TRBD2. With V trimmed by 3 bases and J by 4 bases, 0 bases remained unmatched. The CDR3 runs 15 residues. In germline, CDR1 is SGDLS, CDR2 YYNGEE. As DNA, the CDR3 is TGTGCCAGCAGCGGACTAGCGGGGGGCACCGGGGAGCTGTTTTTT. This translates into CASSGLAGGTGELFF.

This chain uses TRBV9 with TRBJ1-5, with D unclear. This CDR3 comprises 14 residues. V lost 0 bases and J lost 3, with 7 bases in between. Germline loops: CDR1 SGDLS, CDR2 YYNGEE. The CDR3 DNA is TGTGCCAGCAGCGTAGGCCAGGCCAATCAGCCCCAGCATTTT. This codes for CASSVGQANQPQHF.

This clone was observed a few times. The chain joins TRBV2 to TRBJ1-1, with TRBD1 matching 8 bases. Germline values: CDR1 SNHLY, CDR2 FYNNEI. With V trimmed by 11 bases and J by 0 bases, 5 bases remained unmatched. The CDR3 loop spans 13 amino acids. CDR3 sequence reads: CASRDRMNTEAFF. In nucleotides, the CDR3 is TGTGCCTCCCGGGACAGGATGAACACTGAAGCTTTCTTT.

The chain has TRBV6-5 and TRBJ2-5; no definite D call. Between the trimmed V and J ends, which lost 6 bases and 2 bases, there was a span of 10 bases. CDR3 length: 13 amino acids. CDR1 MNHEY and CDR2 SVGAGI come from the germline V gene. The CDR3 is CASSQRPQETQYF. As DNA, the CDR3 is TGTGCCAGCAGCCAAAGACCACAAGAGACCCAGTACTTC.

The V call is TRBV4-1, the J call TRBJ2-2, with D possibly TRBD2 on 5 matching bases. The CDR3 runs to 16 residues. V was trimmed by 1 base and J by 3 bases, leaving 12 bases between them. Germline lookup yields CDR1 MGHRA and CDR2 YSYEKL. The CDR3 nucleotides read TGCGCCAGCAGCCAAGTTGTGGGAGAGTACACCGGGGAGCTGTTTTTT. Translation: CASSQVVGEYTGELFF.

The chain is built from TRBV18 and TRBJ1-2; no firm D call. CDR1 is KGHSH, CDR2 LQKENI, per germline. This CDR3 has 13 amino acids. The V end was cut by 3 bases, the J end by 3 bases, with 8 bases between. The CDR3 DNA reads TGTGCCAGCTCACCTTCGGAAGACTATGGCTACACCTTC. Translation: CASSPSEDYGYTF.

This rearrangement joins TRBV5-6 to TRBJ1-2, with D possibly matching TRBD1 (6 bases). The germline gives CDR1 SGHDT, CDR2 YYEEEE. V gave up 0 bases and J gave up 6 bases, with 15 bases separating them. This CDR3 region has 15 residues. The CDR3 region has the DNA TGTGCCAGCAGCTTGGGAAGGGGGAATGAGGATGGCTACACCTTC. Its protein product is CASSLGRGNEDGYTF.

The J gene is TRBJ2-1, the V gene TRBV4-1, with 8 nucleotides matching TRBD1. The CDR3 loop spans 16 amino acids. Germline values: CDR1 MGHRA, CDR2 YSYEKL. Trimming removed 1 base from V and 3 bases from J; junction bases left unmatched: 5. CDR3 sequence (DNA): TGCGCCAGCAGCCAAGCAAGTGGGACAGGCTACAATGAGCAGTTCTTC. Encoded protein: CASSQASGTGYNEQFF.

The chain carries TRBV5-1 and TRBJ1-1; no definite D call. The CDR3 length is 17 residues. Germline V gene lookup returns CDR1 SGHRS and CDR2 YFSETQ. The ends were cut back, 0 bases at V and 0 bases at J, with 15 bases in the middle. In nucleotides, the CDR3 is TGCGCCAGCAGCTTGGGTCTGGGATTGTCCCTGAACACTGAAGCTTTCTTT. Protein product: CASSLGLGLSLNTEAFF.

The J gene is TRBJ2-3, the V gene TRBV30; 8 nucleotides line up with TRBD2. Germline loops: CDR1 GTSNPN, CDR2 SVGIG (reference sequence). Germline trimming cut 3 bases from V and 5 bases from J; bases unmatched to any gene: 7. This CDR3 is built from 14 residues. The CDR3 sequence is CAWSAGTRGDTQYF. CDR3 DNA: TGTGCCTGGAGCGCCGGGACTAGGGGAGATACGCAGTATTTT.

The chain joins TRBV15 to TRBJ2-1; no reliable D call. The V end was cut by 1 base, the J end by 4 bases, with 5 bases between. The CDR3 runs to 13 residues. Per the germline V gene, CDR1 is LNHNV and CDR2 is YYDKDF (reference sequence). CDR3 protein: CATSRAGYNEQFF. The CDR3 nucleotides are TGTGCCACCAGCAGAGCCGGATACAATGAGCAGTTCTTC.

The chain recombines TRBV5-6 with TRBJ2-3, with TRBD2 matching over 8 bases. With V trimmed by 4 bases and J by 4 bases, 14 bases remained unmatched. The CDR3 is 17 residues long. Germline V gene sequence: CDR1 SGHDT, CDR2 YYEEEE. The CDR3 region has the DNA TGTGCCAGCAGCCCGGAGGGACTAGAAGTTTTGGCAGATACGCAGTATTTT. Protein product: CASSPEGLEVLADTQYF. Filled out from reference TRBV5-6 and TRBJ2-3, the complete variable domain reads DAGVTQSPTHLIKTRGQQVTLRCSPKSGHDTVSWYQQALGQGPQFIFQYYEEEERQRGNFPDRFSGHQFPNYSSELNVNALLLGDSALYLCASSPEGLEVLADTQYFGPGTRLTVL.

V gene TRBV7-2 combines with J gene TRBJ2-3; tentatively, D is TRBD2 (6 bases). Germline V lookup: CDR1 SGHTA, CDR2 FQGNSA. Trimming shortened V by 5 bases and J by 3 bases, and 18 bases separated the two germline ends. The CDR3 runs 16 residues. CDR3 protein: CASSPTSSPGTDTQYF. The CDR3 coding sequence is TGTGCCAGCAGCCCAACTAGCTCCCCTGGGACAGATACGCAGTATTTT.

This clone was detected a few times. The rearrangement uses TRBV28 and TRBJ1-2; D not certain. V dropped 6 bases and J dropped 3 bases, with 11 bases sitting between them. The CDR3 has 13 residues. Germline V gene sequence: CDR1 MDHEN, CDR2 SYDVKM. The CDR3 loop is CASSSGRDYGYTF. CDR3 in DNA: TGTGCCAGCAGCTCTGGTAGGGACTATGGCTACACCTTC.

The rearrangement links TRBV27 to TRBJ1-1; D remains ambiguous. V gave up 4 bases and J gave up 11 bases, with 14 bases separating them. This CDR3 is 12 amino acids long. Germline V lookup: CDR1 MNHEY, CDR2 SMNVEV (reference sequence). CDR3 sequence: CASSYAGQRAFF. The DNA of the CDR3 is TGTGCCAGCAGTTACGCAGGCCAGCGGGCTTTCTTT.

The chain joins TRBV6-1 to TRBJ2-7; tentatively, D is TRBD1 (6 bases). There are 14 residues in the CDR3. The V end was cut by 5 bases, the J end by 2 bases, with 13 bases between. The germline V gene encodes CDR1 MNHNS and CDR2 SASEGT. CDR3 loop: CASSWGQVAYEQYV. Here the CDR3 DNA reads TGTGCCAGCAGTTGGGGACAAGTCGCCTACGAGCAGTACGTC.

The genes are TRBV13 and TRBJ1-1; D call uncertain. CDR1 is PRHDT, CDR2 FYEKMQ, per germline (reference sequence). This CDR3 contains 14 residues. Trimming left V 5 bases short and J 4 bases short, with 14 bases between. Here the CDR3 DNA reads TGTGCCAGCAGCGGTGAGTATGGCCGCACTGAAGCTTTCTTT. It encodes CASSGEYGRTEAFF.

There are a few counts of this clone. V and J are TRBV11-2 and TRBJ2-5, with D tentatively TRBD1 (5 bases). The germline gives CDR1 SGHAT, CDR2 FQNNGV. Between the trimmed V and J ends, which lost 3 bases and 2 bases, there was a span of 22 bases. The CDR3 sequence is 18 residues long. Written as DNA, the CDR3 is TGTGCCAGCAGCTTGGCCGACATCGTAGGGGCAGTTCAAGAGACCCAGTACTTC. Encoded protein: CASSLADIVGAVQETQYF.

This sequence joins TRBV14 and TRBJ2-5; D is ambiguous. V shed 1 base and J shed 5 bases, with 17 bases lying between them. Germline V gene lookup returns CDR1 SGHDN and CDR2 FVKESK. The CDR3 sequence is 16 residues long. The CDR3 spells CASSQGSPDRRETQYF. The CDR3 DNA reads TGTGCCAGCAGCCAAGGGTCCCCCGACCGGCGGGAGACCCAGTACTTC. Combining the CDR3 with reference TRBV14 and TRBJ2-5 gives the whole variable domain EAGVTQFPSHSVIEKGQTVTLRCDPISGHDNLYWYRRVMGKEIKFLLHFVKESKQDESGMPNNRFLAERTGGTYSTLKVQPAELEDSGVYFCASSQGSPDRRETQYFGPGTRLLVL.

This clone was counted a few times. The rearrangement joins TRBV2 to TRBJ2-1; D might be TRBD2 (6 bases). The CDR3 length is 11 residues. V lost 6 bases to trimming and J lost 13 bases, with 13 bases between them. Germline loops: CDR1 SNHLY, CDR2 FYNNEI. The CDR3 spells CASRTVGLQFF. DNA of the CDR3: TGTGCCAGCAGGACCGTGGGACTTCAGTTCTTC.

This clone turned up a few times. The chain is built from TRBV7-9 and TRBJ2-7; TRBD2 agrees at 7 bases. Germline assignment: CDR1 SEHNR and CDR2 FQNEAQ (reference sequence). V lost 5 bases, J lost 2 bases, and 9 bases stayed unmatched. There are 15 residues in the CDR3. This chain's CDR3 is CASSSYWGGTYEQYF. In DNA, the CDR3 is TGTGCCAGCAGCAGCTATTGGGGGGGAACCTACGAGCAGTACTTC.